This section outlines one T cell receptor beta chain sequence together with its context. Its antigen is unknown. Germline loops: CDR1 SGHDN, CDR2 FVKESK. The CDR3 length is 15 residues. V lost 0 bases and J lost 8, with 16 bases in between. Primers included in the PCR were 60 Vbeta and 13 Jbeta primers. Data came from immunoSEQ multiplex PCR; TCRdb stores just in-frame clones and leaves some out. Its clone listing holds about 130,000 clones. The data were taken from a study of cytomegalovirus exposure and HLA in healthy donors. Findings of the study overall: Later findings reportedly placed an Asian-associated ancestry cluster below the approximately 630-donor mean for N-insertions.

This clonotype was obtained from a man between 18 and 35 years old in good health and CMV-seronegative. Sequenced input: PBMCs. This sequence joins TRBV14 and TRBJ1-2, with D unclear. CDR3 bases: TGTGCCAGCAGCCAAGAGGTCCAGGCCTCGCAGGGCTACACCTTC. Amino acid sequence: CASSQEVQASQGYTF.